Each of the 20 T cell receptor beta chains below was sequenced from the same sample in a study of T cell responses to AZD1222 COVID-19 vaccine. This table comes from immunoSEQ multiplex PCR, and its TCRdb copy is limited to in-frame clones, with some not included. The table lists approximately 150,000 clones, 91% of them singletons. The starting material was peripheral blood, obtained on day 0 of AZD1222 vaccination. The receptors originated from an adult in good health.

This clone was observed a few times. The J gene is TRBJ1-4, the V gene TRBV6-5; D uncertain. CDR1 and CDR2 from the germline V gene are MNHEY and SVGAGI. CDR3 length equals 14 residues. Trimming stripped 5 bases from V and 10 bases from J, with 17 bases between. This CDR3 reads CASSPDPSERKLFF. For the CDR3, the DNA is TGTGCCAGCAGTCCGGACCCATCCGAAAGAAAACTGTTTTTT.

The genes are TRBV11-1 and TRBJ2-4; D perhaps matches TRBD2 (5 bases). The CDR3 spans 14 residues. Germline V lookup: CDR1 SGHAT, CDR2 FQDESV (reference sequence). Deletions cut 5 bases from V and 5 bases from J, with 13 bases between. CDR3 coding DNA: TGTGCCAGCAGCGGGTTCGAGGAGGAAAACATTCAGTACTTC. This gives the protein CASSGFEEENIQYF.

V usage is TRBV28 and J usage is TRBJ1-2, with unresolved D. CDR1 MDHEN and CDR2 SYDVKM come from the germline V gene. The CDR3 loop spans 11 amino acids. The germline V and J ends were trimmed by 4 bases and 8 bases, with 8 bases remaining between them. The CDR3 DNA follows: TGTGCCAGCAGTTCCCCCAGAGGCTACACCTTC. Translated, it gives CASSSPRGYTF.

The CDR3 loop reads CASSQVPTNYGYTF. CDR3 nucleotide sequence: TGTGCCAGCAGCCAAGTGCCCACTAACTATGGCTACACCTTC. The rearrangement links TRBV4-2 to TRBJ1-2; D ambiguous. The V end was cut by 1 base, the J end by 0 bases, with 6 bases between. CDR1 LGHNA and CDR2 YNFKEQ come from the germline V gene. The CDR3 is made up of 14 amino acids.

The chain joins TRBV28 to TRBJ1-1; no clear D. Germline V gene sequence: CDR1 MDHEN, CDR2 SYDVKM. The CDR3 consists of 14 residues. The V and J ends lost 5 bases and 1 base respectively, with 11 bases between them. The CDR3: CASSELAENTEAFF. CDR3 in DNA: TGTGCCAGCAGTGAGTTGGCAGAGAACACTGAAGCTTTCTTT.

This chain links TRBV4-1 with TRBJ2-7; D gene unclear. V shed 2 bases and J shed 2 bases, with 7 bases lying between them. The CDR3 runs to 13 residues. The germline V gene encodes CDR1 MGHRA and CDR2 YSYEKL. CDR3 region: CASSQLGPYEQYF. The CDR3 nucleotides read TGCGCCAGCAGCCAACTGGGCCCCTACGAGCAGTACTTC.

The chain links TRBV7-2 to TRBJ1-3; 8 bases are shared with TRBD1. Germline values: CDR1 SGHTA, CDR2 FQGNSA. Trimming removed 2 bases from V and 2 bases from J; junction bases left unmatched: 2. The CDR3 is 15 residues long. Here the CDR3 DNA reads TGTGCCAGCAGCTTACGGACAGGGACTGGAAACACCATATATTTT. It is translated as CASSLRTGTGNTIYF.

The rearrangement links TRBV10-3 to TRBJ2-2; D gene ambiguous. The CDR3 has 13 residues. CDR1 and CDR2 from the germline V gene are ENHRY and SYGVKD. V shed 7 bases and J shed 1 base, with 7 bases lying between them. The CDR3 DNA follows: TGTGCCATCACCGACAAGAACACCGGGGAGCTGTTTTTT. Amino acid sequence: CAITDKNTGELFF.

V and J are TRBV7-6 and TRBJ2-1; D gene ambiguous. The CDR3 spans 15 residues. V lost 1 base and J 2 bases, leaving 9 bases between the germline ends. Germline V lookup: CDR1 SGHVS, CDR2 FNYEAQ. The DNA of the CDR3 is TGTGCCAGCAGCTTAGGAAACCTAGCCTACAATGAGCAGTTCTTC. Protein product: CASSLGNLAYNEQFF.

This rearrangement joins TRBV7-9 to TRBJ2-5; D is perhaps TRBD1 or TRBD2 (6 bases each). V was trimmed by 3 bases and J by 5 bases, leaving 13 bases between them. Germline CDR1 reads SEHNR; CDR2 reads FQNEAQ (reference sequence). The CDR3 runs 14 residues. DNA for the CDR3: TGTGCCAGCAGCTTGGGGGGCAGGAGGGAGACCCAGTACTTC. Residues: CASSLGGRRETQYF.

The chain employs TRBV27 and TRBJ2-2; D is ambiguous. This CDR3 is 13 amino acids long. From germline, CDR1 is MNHEY and CDR2 SMNVEV (reference sequence). Trimming removed 5 bases at V and 1 base at J, with 5 bases between. The CDR3: CASSNGNTGELFF. The CDR3 coding sequence is TGTGCCAGCAGTAACGGGAACACCGGGGAGCTGTTTTTT.

This sequence joins TRBV5-1 and TRBJ2-3; tentative D call: TRBD2 (6 bases). The CDR3 has 14 residues. V lost 3 bases to trimming and J lost 0 bases, with 8 bases between them. The germline CDR1 and CDR2 sequences are SGHRS and YFSETQ. CDR3: CASSSGTSTDTQYF. CDR3 sequence (DNA): TGCGCCAGCAGCTCTGGGACTAGCACAGATACGCAGTATTTT.

This chain joins TRBV7-9 and TRBJ1-3; possible D gene TRBD1, 5 bases. The germline V and J ends were trimmed by 5 bases and 6 bases, with 11 bases remaining between them. Germline values: CDR1 SEHNR, CDR2 FQNEAQ (reference sequence). The CDR3 is made up of 13 amino acids. CDR3 bases: TGTGCCAGCAGCACGGCAGGGCTAAACACCATATATTTT. Amino acid sequence: CASSTAGLNTIYF.

The CDR3 loop reads CASSLAGGMETQYF. DNA for the CDR3: TGTGCCAGCAGCTTAGCGGGAGGTATGGAGACCCAGTACTTC. V usage is TRBV7-9 and J usage is TRBJ2-5; D is perhaps TRBD2 (6 bases). With 0 bases removed from V and 5 bases from J, the gap between germline ends came to 10 bases. Germline V gene data show CDR1 as SEHNR and CDR2 as FQNEAQ (reference sequence). The CDR3 spans 14 residues.

This clone was seen a single time. The genes are TRBV2 and TRBJ1-2, with D hard to call. Germline V gene sequence: CDR1 SNHLY, CDR2 FYNNEI. V was clipped by 8 bases and J by 4 bases, with 14 bases between them. The CDR3 loop spans 13 amino acids. The DNA of the CDR3 is TGTGCCAGCCACGACGGCAACCTCTATGGCTACACCTTC. It yields the protein CASHDGNLYGYTF. The full variable domain, rest sourced from reference TRBV2 and TRBJ1-2, is EPEVTQTPSHQVTQMGQEVILRCVPISNHLYFYWYRQILGQKVEFLVSFYNNEISEKSEIFDDQFSVERPDGSNFTLKIRSTKLEDSAMYFCASHDGNLYGYTFGSGTRLTVV.

The chain carries TRBV5-6 and TRBJ1-1, with 8 bases lining up with TRBD1. The CDR3 runs 16 residues. Germline V gene lookup returns CDR1 SGHDT and CDR2 YYEEEE. V was pared by 3 bases and J by 7 bases, with 14 bases of the junction left unmatched. The chain's CDR3 is CASSSRTGYPLGEAFF. CDR3 DNA sequence: TGTGCCAGCAGCTCTAGGACAGGGTATCCTCTTGGTGAAGCTTTCTTT. Based on the CDR3 plus reference TRBV5-6 and TRBJ1-1, the full variable domain is DAGVTQSPTHLIKTRGQQVTLRCSPKSGHDTVSWYQQALGQGPQFIFQYYEEEERQRGNFPDRFSGHQFPNYSSELNVNALLLGDSALYLCASSSRTGYPLGEAFFGQGTRLTVV.

The V call is TRBV7-8, the J call TRBJ1-5, with D tentatively TRBD1 (6 bases). Germline V gene sequence: CDR1 SGHVS, CDR2 FQNEAQ. This CDR3 is 14 amino acids long. V dropped 5 bases and J dropped 2 bases, with 10 bases sitting between them. CDR3 in DNA: TGTGCCAGCAGCCCATGGACAGGCAATCAGCCCCAGCATTTT. Its translation is CASSPWTGNQPQHF. Filled out from reference TRBV7-8 and TRBJ1-5, the complete variable domain reads GAGVSQSPRYKVAKRGQDVALRCDPISGHVSLFWYQQALGQGPEFLTYFQNEAQLDKSGLPSDRFFAERPEGSVSTLKIQRTQQEDSAVYLCASSPWTGNQPQHFGDGTRLSIL.

The chain combines TRBV13 with TRBJ2-1; 13 bases agree with TRBD2. The CDR3 length is 20 residues. The V and J ends lost 5 bases and 0 bases, in that order; junction bases with no gene match: 13. CDR1 PRHDT and CDR2 FYEKMQ come from the germline V gene (reference sequence). The CDR3 DNA is TGTGCCAGCAGCCTCCGGACTAGCGGGAGTCAGGGCCACTCCTACAATGAGCAGTTCTTC. As protein: CASSLRTSGSQGHSYNEQFF.

This chain links TRBV28 with TRBJ1-1; D is possibly TRBD1 (5 bases). V lost 5 bases and J 1 base, leaving 8 bases between the germline ends. This CDR3 is built from 13 residues. Per germline, CDR1 MDHEN and CDR2 SYDVKM. The CDR3 spells CASSGDGNTEAFF. Here the CDR3 DNA reads TGTGCCAGCAGTGGGGACGGGAACACTGAAGCTTTCTTT.

The chain couples TRBV3-1 (or the pseudogene TRBV3-2) to TRBJ1-2, with D possibly being TRBD1 (6 bases). Germline-derived CDR1 and CDR2 are LGHDT and YNNKEL (reference sequence). There are 13 residues in the CDR3. Trimming cost V 1 base and J 8 bases, with 11 bases left between them. The CDR3 spells CASSQGLDRGYTF. In DNA form, the CDR3 reads TGTGCCAGCAGCCAAGGACTGGACAGAGGCTACACCTTC.